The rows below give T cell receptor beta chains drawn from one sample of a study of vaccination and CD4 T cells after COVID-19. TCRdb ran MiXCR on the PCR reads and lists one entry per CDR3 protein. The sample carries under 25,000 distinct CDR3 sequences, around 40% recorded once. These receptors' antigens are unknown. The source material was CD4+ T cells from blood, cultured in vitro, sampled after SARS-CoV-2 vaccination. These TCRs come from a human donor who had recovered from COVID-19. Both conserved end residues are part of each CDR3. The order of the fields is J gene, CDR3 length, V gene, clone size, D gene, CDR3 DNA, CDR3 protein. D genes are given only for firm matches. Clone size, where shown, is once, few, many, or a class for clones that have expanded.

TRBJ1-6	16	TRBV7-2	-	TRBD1	TGTGCCAGCAGCCCCCCAGGAGGACAGGGGGTTTCACCCCTCCACTTT	CASSPPGGQGVSPLHF
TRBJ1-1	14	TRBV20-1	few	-	TGCAGTGCTAGACTAGGACAGATGAACACTGAAGCTTTCTTT	CSARLGQMNTEAFF
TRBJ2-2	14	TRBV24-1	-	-	TGTGCCACCAGCGATACGTCTCCGCCCGGGGATCTGTTTTTT	CATSDTSPPGDLFF
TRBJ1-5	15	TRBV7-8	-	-	TGTGCCAGCAGCTTAGAAGGATCAGGGAGGCAGCCCCAGCATTTT	CASSLEGSGRQPQHF
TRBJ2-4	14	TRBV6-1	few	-	TGTGCCAGCAGTACCGGGCCGAGGCAAAACATTCAGTACTTC	CASSTGPRQNIQYF
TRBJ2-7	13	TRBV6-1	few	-	TGTGCCAGCAGGCCGACTGGATCCTACGAGCAGTACTTC	CASRPTGSYEQYF
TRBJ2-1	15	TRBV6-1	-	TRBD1	TGTGCCAGCAGCCCAGACAGGGGGCGGTACAATGAGCAGTTCTTC	CASSPDRGRYNEQFF
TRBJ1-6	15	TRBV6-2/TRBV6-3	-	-	TGTGCCACCCGGGATCCGAGCTCCTATAATTCACCCCTCCACTTT	CATRDPSSYNSPLHF
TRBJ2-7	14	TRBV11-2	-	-	TGTGCCAGCAGCTTATATGGTGGTTTCAACGAGCAGTACTTC	CASSLYGGFNEQYF
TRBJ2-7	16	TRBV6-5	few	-	TGTGCCAGCAGTTACTCGATCCCTCTGGGATCCTACGAGCAGTACTTC	CASSYSIPLGSYEQYF
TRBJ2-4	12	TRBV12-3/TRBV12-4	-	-	TGTGCCAGCAGTTTAGGCGGGGAACTAGCCCGCTTC	CASSLGGELARF
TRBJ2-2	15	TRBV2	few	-	TGTGCCAGCAGTGAAGGTGTGGGGAGCACCGGGGAGCTGTTTTTT	CASSEGVGSTGELFF
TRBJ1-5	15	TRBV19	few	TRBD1	TGTGCCAGTAGTCTTACCCCTACAGGGGTTCAGCCCCAGCATTTT	CASSLTPTGVQPQHF
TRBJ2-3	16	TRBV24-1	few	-	TGTGCCACCAGTGAACCCAGGACGCAGACCACAGATACGCAGTATTTT	CATSEPRTQTTDTQYF
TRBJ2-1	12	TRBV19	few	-	TGTGCCAGTAACTATGAGACAGGAGAGCAGTTCTTC	CASNYETGEQFF
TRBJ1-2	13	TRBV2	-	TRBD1	TGTGCCAGCAATGTGGGACAGGGTGATGGCTACACCTTC	CASNVGQGDGYTF
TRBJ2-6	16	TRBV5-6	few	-	TGTGCCAGCAGCTTGTTTGGGGTCTCGGTGGCCAACGTCCTGACTTTC	CASSLFGVSVANVLTF
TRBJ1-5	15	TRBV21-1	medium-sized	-	TGTGCCAGCAGCGCGGCCACAGGGTACAATCAGCCCCAGCATTTT	CASSAATGYNQPQHF
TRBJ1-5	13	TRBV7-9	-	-	TGTGCCAGCAGCTTAGCCGGGTCTCAGCCCCAGCATTTT	CASSLAGSQPQHF
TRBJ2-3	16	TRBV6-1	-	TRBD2	TGTGCCAGCAACCCTAGCGGGGGGCCTAGCACAGATACGCAGTATTTT	CASNPSGGPSTDTQYF
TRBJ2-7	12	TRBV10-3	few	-	TGTGCCATCAGGGGGAGTGCCTACGAGCAGTACTTC	CAIRGSAYEQYF
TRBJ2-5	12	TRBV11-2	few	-	TGTGCCAGCAGCTTAGTGGGGGAGACCCAGTACTTC	CASSLVGETQYF
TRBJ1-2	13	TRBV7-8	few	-	TGTGCCAGCAGCTTAGATCATAGGGGTGGCTACACCTTC	CASSLDHRGGYTF
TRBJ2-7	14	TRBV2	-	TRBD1	TGTGCCAGCAGTTCTTTTAGACAGGGGTACGAGCAGTACTTC	CASSSFRQGYEQYF
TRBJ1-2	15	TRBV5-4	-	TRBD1	TGTGCCAGCAGAGGCGGGGCCAGGGGGGATGAAGGCTACACCTTC	CASRGGARGDEGYTF
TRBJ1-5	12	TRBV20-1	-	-	TGCAGTGCCGCGAGGGGCGGTCAGCCCCAGCATTTT	CSAARGGQPQHF
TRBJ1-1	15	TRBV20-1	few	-	TGCAGTGCTAGAGCTCATCGGGGGGTGAACACTGAAGCTTTCTTT	CSARAHRGVNTEAFF
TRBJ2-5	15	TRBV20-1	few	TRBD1	TGCAGTGCGGCGGGACAGGGGGACGTCCGGGAGACCCAGTACTTC	CSAAGQGDVRETQYF
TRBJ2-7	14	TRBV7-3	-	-	TGTGCCAGCAGCTTCTGGGCCAGCTCCTACGAGCAGTACTTC	CASSFWASSYEQYF
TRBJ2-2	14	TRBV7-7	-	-	TGTGCCAGCAGCTTAGGTGGGAACACCGGGGAGCTGTTTTTT	CASSLGGNTGELFF
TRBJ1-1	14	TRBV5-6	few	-	TGTGCCAGCAGCTGGTACGGGGGGGACACTGAAGCTTTCTTT	CASSWYGGDTEAFF
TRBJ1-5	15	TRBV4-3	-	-	TGCGCCAGCAGCCAAGGGCGGGCAGGGAATCAGCCCCAGCATTTT	CASSQGRAGNQPQHF
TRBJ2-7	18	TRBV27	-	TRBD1	TGTGCCAGCAGTTTAAATATAGGGGGGACAGGGGGATCCTACGAGCAGTACTTC	CASSLNIGGTGGSYEQYF
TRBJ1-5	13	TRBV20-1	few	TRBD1	TGCAGTGCTAGGGTAGGGGGCTTTCAGCCCCAGCATTTT	CSARVGGFQPQHF
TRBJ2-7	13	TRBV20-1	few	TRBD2	TGCAGTGCTACAGGACTAGTGACCTACGAGCAGTACTTC	CSATGLVTYEQYF
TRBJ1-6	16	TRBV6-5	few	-	TGTGCCAGCAGTTACACGAGTCGAGTGGTTAATTCACCCCTCCACTTT	CASSYTSRVVNSPLHF
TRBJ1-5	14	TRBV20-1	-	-	TGCAGTGCTATCACGGGACACCCCAATCAGCCCCAGCATTTT	CSAITGHPNQPQHF
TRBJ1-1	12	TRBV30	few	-	TGTGCCTGGAGTGTCGGGGGTACTGAAGCTTTCTTT	CAWSVGGTEAFF
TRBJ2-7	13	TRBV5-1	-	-	TGCGCCAGCAGCGCTGGCCCCGGCTACGAGCAGTACTTC	CASSAGPGYEQYF
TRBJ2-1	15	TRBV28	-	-	TGTGCCAGCAGGCTCAGTGGTCACTCCTACAATGAGCAGTTCTTC	CASRLSGHSYNEQFF